The 12 T cell receptor beta chains presented below share a single source sample, sequenced in a study of radiotherapy plus CTLA-4 blockade in lung cancer. Sequenced by immunoSEQ multiplex PCR; TCRdb stores in-frame clones only, minus some. The sample has 100,000 to 150,000 clones; about 90% are singletons. The sample here was peripheral blood, taken from a patient treated with radiotherapy plus ipilimumab. Receptors originate from a human donor with non-small cell lung cancer that progressed on radiotherapy plus ipilimumab.

This clone was observed once. This rearrangement joins TRBV6-1 to TRBJ1-3, with 7 bases lining up with TRBD1. With 3 bases clipped from V and 0 bases from J, the junction kept 5 bases outside the gene matches. This CDR3 is built from 16 residues. The V gene's germline CDR1 is MNHNS and CDR2 SASEGT. The CDR3 DNA follows: TGTGCCAGCAGTGACAGGGGGATGGACTCTGGAAACACCATATATTTT. Amino acids: CASSDRGMDSGNTIYF.

J is TRBJ2-3 and V is TRBV5-6; D tentatively reads TRBD1 or TRBD2 (6 bases each). This CDR3 contains 15 residues. V shed 1 base and J shed 4 bases, with 13 bases lying between them. Germline V gene data show CDR1 as SGHDT and CDR2 as YYEEEE. The DNA for the CDR3 is TGTGCCAGCAGCTTGTCTGTAGGGGGGCCAGATACGCAGTATTTT. It encodes CASSLSVGGPDTQYF.

The genes are TRBV2 and TRBJ2-2; no clear D gene. Germline CDR1 SNHLY, CDR2 FYNNEI. Trimming pared 6 bases from V and 0 bases from J, leaving 8 bases between. The CDR3 length is 14 residues. CDR3 bases: TGTGCCAGCAGGCGAGGACCGAACACCGGGGAGCTGTTTTTT. Protein product: CASRRGPNTGELFF. Full variable domain (outside the CDR3, taken from reference TRBV2 and TRBJ2-2): EPEVTQTPSHQVTQMGQEVILRCVPISNHLYFYWYRQILGQKVEFLVSFYNNEISEKSEIFDDQFSVERPDGSNFTLKIRSTKLEDSAMYFCASRRGPNTGELFFGEGSRLTVL.

The CDR3 DNA sequence: TGTGCCAGCAGCCCCAGTAGCTTGGGCACCGGGGAGCTGTTTTTT. Its protein product is CASSPSSLGTGELFF. V usage is TRBV6-5 and J usage is TRBJ2-2; the D is unclear. In germline, CDR1 is MNHEY, CDR2 SVGAGI. The ends were cut back, 6 bases at V and 4 bases at J, with 15 bases in the middle. CDR3 length equals 15 residues.

The rearrangement uses TRBV5-5 and TRBJ2-1; D gene unclear. The germline V gene has CDR1 SGHKS and CDR2 YYEKEE (reference sequence). The CDR3 covers 15 residues. Trimming took 7 bases from V and 0 from J, leaving 14 bases between them. Here the CDR3 DNA reads TGTGCCAGCGAATTAGGGTCGAGCTCCTACAATGAGCAGTTCTTC. This translates into CASELGSSSYNEQFF.

V usage is TRBV7-9 and J usage is TRBJ2-3; TRBD2 aligns across 8 bases. V shed 5 bases and J 0 bases; nucleotides not matched to a gene: 16. Germline CDR1 SEHNR, CDR2 FQNEAQ (reference sequence). This CDR3 spans 19 amino acids. CDR3 coding DNA: TGTGCCAGCAGCGTCCGGCTGGGTAGCGGGACTACGAGCACAGATACGCAGTATTTT. It translates to CASSVRLGSGTTSTDTQYF.

V is TRBV30 and J is TRBJ2-1; possibly TRBD1 or TRBD2 for D (6 bases each). The germline CDR1 and CDR2 sequences are GTSNPN and SVGIG (reference sequence). With 5 bases removed from V and 2 bases from J, the gap between germline ends came to 13 bases. CDR3 length: 14 amino acids. This CDR3 is CAWARGDPYNEQFF. CDR3 in DNA: TGTGCCTGGGCGAGGGGGGACCCCTACAATGAGCAGTTCTTC.

CDR3 sequence: CASKRAGGAVYNEQFF. CDR3 coding DNA: TGTGCCAGCAAAAGAGCGGGAGGAGCGGTATACAATGAGCAGTTCTTC. The chain joins TRBV2 to TRBJ2-1; 9 bases are a match to TRBD2. From germline, CDR1 is SNHLY and CDR2 FYNNEI. J was trimmed by 4 bases and V by 7 bases; bases with no gene match: 11. CDR3 length equals 16 residues.

The chain employs TRBV2 and TRBJ2-1; 9 bases match TRBD2. Unmatched junction bases numbered 2, after V lost 4 bases and J lost 1 base. The germline V gene has CDR1 SNHLY and CDR2 FYNNEI. The CDR3 consists of 15 residues. CDR3 DNA: TGTGCCAGCAGTGTCCTAGCGGGGTCCTACAATGAGCAGTTCTTC. Protein sequence: CASSVLAGSYNEQFF.

The chain has TRBV19 and TRBJ2-2; TRBD1 is a possible D gene (7 bases). With 3 bases removed from V and 6 bases from J, the gap between germline ends came to 14 bases. The length of the CDR3 is 15 residues. CDR1 and CDR2 from the germline V gene are LNHDA and SQIVND (reference sequence). CDR3 nucleotide sequence: TGTGCCAGTAGTATGATTGGAGGGGGCTCCGGGGAGCTGTTTTTT. Translated, it gives CASSMIGGGSGELFF.

This sequence joins TRBV27 and TRBJ1-1; 7 bases line up with TRBD1. Germline V gives CDR1 MNHEY, CDR2 SMNVEV (reference sequence). J gave up 0 bases and V 6 bases, and 4 bases lay outside the gene matches. This CDR3 comprises 14 residues. The CDR3 sequence is CASRAGQLNTEAFF. The CDR3 DNA reads TGTGCCAGCAGAGCGGGACAGTTGAACACTGAAGCTTTCTTT.

Only one count was recorded for this clone. The chain couples TRBV5-1 to TRBJ2-1; 8 nucleotides match TRBD2. Germline assignment: CDR1 SGHRS and CDR2 YFSETQ. The junction had 6 bases not matched to a gene; V was cut back by 0 bases and J by 4 bases. CDR3 length equals 16 residues. The CDR3 protein is CASSLGAGAPYNEQFF. CDR3 coding DNA: TGCGCCAGCAGCTTGGGAGCGGGAGCACCTTACAATGAGCAGTTCTTC.